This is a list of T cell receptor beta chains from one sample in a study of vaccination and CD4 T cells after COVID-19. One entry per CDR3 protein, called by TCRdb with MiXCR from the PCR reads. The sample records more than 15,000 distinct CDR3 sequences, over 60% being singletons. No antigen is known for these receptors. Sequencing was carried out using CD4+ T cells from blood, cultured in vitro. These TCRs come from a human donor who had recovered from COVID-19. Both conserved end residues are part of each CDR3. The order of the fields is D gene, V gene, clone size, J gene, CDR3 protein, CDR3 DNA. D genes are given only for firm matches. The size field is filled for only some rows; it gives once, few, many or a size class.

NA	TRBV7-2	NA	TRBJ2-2	CASSVDRNTGELFF	TGTGCCAGCAGCGTAGACAGGAACACCGGGGAGCTGTTTTTT
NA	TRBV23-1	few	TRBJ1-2	CASSPKRYGYTF	TGCGCCAGCAGTCCTAAACGCTATGGCTACACCTTC
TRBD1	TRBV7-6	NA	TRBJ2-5	CASSLGQGGYQETQYF	TGTGCCAGCAGCTTAGGACAGGGGGGATACCAAGAGACCCAGTACTTC
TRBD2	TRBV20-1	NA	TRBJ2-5	CSATSGKYLKTQYF	TGCAGTGCTACTAGCGGGAAGTATCTAAAGACCCAGTACTTC
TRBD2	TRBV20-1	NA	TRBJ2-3	CSAGGIRSSGRTDTQYF	TGCAGTGCCGGGGGCATCAGGTCTAGCGGGAGAACAGATACGCAGTATTTT
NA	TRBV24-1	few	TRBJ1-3	CATSDSRDGRGDTIYF	TGTGCCACCAGTGATTCTAGGGACGGCCGTGGAGACACCATATATTTT
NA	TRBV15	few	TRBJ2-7	CATSRGGRAGAYEQYF	TGTGCCACCAGCAGGGGTGGTAGGGCCGGGGCCTACGAGCAGTACTTC
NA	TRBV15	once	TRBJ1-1	CATSSFTQDRTEAFF	TGTGCCACCAGCAGCTTTACCCAGGATCGGACTGAAGCTTTCTTT
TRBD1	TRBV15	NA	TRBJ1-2	CAATPGGFRSYGYTF	TGTGCCGCCACGCCAGGGGGCTTCCGTAGCTATGGCTACACCTTC
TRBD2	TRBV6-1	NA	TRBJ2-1	CASSNSWREVHEQFF	TGTGCCAGCAGTAATTCCTGGCGGGAGGTCCATGAGCAGTTCTTC
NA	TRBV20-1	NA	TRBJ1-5	CSASGRSNQPQHF	TGCAGTGCTAGCGGTAGGAGCAATCAGCCCCAGCATTTT
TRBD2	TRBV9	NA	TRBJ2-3	CASSVPSLAGGTDTQYF	TGTGCCAGCAGCGTACCCTCACTAGCGGGAGGGACAGATACGCAGTATTTT
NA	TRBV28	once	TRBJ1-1	CASNLPGSPGNTEAFF	TGTGCCAGCAACTTGCCGGGGTCTCCAGGGAACACTGAAGCTTTCTTT
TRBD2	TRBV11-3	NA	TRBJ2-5	CASSFSGRETQYF	TGTGCCAGCAGCTTTAGCGGGAGAGAGACCCAGTACTTC
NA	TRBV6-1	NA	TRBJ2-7	CASRAGRLSYEQYF	TGTGCCAGCAGGGCCGGACGCCTCTCCTACGAGCAGTACTTC
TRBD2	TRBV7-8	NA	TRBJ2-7	CASSFRGSSSYEQYF	TGTGCCAGCAGCTTTCGCGGGAGTTCCTCCTACGAGCAGTACTTC
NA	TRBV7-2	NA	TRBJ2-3	CASSQSLREYF	TGTGCCAGCAGCCAGTCTCTTAGGGAGTATTTT
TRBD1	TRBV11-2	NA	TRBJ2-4	CASTVRRDRVDIQYF	TGTGCCAGCACCGTTCGTCGGGACAGGGTGGACATTCAGTACTTC
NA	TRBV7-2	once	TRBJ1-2	CASSSDGTHPHYGYTF	TGTGCCAGCAGCTCGGACGGGACGCATCCCCACTATGGCTACACCTTC
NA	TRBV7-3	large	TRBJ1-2	CASSPGGGGGYTF	TGTGCCAGCAGCCCTGGCGGGGGCGGGGGCTACACCTTC
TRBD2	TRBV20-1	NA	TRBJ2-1	CSAEGLAGGHNEQFF	TGCAGTGCGGAGGGTCTAGCGGGAGGCCACAATGAGCAGTTCTTC
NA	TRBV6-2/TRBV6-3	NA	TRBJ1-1	CASRSYRVGEAFF	TGTGCCAGCAGATCCTACAGGGTCGGTGAAGCTTTCTTT
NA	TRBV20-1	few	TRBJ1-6	CSARWQGIRAPLHF	TGCAGTGCTAGATGGCAAGGGATTCGGGCACCCCTCCACTTT
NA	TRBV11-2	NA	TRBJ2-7	CASSRSSGGYEQYF	TGTGCCAGCAGCCGTAGTTCCGGAGGCTACGAGCAGTACTTC
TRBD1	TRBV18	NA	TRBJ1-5	CASSLTQGIKEPQHF	TGTGCCAGCTCACTGACACAGGGGATAAAGGAGCCCCAGCATTTT
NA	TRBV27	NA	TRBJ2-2	CASRASGELFF	TGTGCCAGCAGGGCGTCCGGGGAGCTGTTTTTT
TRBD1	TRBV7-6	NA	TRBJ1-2	CASSPRDRGHYGYTF	TGTGCCAGCAGTCCCCGAGACAGGGGGCACTATGGCTACACCTTC
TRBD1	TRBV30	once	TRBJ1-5	CACQGGHQPQHF	TGTGCCTGTCAGGGGGGCCATCAGCCCCAGCATTTT
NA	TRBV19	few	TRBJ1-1	CASSIDPRGTEAFF	TGTGCCAGTAGTATAGATCCCCGGGGAACTGAAGCTTTCTTT
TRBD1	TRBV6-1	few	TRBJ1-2	CASSTNYRGGQGYTF	TGTGCCAGCAGTACGAATTACAGGGGAGGTCAAGGCTACACCTTC
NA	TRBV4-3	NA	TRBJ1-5	CASSQGHVNQPQHF	TGCGCCAGCAGCCAAGGACATGTCAATCAGCCCCAGCATTTT
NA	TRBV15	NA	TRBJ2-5	CATSRDVGGETQYF	TGTGCCACCAGCAGAGATGTCGGGGGTGAGACCCAGTACTTC
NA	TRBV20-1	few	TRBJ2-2	CSALTGGRDTGELFF	TGCAGTGCCCTGACGGGCGGGCGAGACACCGGGGAGCTGTTTTTT
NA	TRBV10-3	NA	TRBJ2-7	CAIRDTNEQYF	TGTGCCATCAGAGACACAAACGAGCAGTACTTC
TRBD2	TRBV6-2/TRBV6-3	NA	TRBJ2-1	CASRKRTSAYNEQFF	TGTGCCAGCAGGAAACGGACTAGCGCCTACAATGAGCAGTTCTTC
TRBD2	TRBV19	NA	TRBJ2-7	CASSFRSGIGSYEQYF	TGTGCCAGTAGTTTCCGTAGCGGGATAGGGTCCTACGAGCAGTACTTC
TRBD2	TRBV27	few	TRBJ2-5	CASRIAGLGTQYF	TGTGCCAGCAGGATAGCGGGCCTAGGGACCCAGTACTTC
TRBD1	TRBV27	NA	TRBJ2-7	CASGYRDRVTYEQYF	TGTGCCAGCGGCTACCGGGACAGGGTAACCTACGAGCAGTACTTC
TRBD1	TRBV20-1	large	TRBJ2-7	CSAHWTGPQGEQYF	TGCAGTGCGCATTGGACAGGGCCCCAGGGCGAGCAGTACTTC
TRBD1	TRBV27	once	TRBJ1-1	CASSLRGRSTEAFF	TGTGCCAGCAGTTTAAGGGGGCGGAGCACTGAAGCTTTCTTT